The rows below give T cell receptor beta chains drawn from one sample of a study of blood T cell repertoires in COVID-19. Sequenced by immunoSEQ multiplex PCR; TCRdb stores in-frame clones only, minus some. The profile shows some 62,000 clones, 80% to 90% of them singletons. Sequenced input: PBMCs or T cells enriched from blood (not recorded which). The source is a woman between 35 and 50 years old with acute COVID-19. The CDR3 runs from the conserved cysteine through the conserved F or W. D genes are given only for firm matches. Clone size is not always given. Where it is, it says once, few, many or a class for expanded clones.

>TRBD1|TRBV7-9|-|TRBJ2-3
TGTGCCAGCAGCCCCCGGACAGGGATGAGCACAGATACGCAGTATTTT
CASSPRTGMSTDTQYF
>TRBD1|TRBV5-8|-|TRBJ2-3
TGTGCCAGCAGCTTGGGTTGGCCAGGACAGGGTTTAACCGATACGCAGTATTTT
CASSLGWPGQGLTDTQYF
>-|TRBV10-3|once|TRBJ1-4
TGTGCCATCAGTGAGTCTAGAGGAAATGAAAAACTGTTTTTT
CAISESRGNEKLFF
>-|TRBV24-1|medium-sized|TRBJ2-5
TGTGCCACCAGTGATCCAGACAGGTACCAAGAGACCCAGTACTTC
CATSDPDRYQETQYF
>-|TRBV3-1/TRBV3-2|-|TRBJ1-2
TGTGCCAGCAGTTCGGAGGGGCTCTATGGCTACACCTTC
CASSSEGLYGYTF
>-|TRBV24-1|few|TRBJ1-4
TGTGCCACCCCCGAACGCCCCGGTCGGGAAAAACTGTTTTTT
CATPERPGREKLFF
>-|TRBV5-1|-|TRBJ1-1
TGCGCCAGCAGCTTGGCCCAGGTTAGCGGCACTGAAGCTTTCTTT
CASSLAQVSGTEAFF
>-|TRBV6-6|-|TRBJ2-5
TGTGCCAGCAGTTCAGAATTGGAGACCCAGTACTTC
CASSSELETQYF
>TRBD2|TRBV25-1|few|TRBJ2-1
TGTGCCAGCAGTTCCGGGACTAGCGGGAGAACAAGCTACAATGAGCAGTTCTTC
CASSSGTSGRTSYNEQFF
>TRBD1|TRBV5-1|-|TRBJ1-3
TGCGCCAGCAGCCGGGAAGGGGACAGGGGAAACACCATATATTTT
CASSREGDRGNTIYF
>-|TRBV25-1|-|TRBJ1-6
TGTGCCAGCACCGAAGGCGGGGTGCGTTCACCCCTCCACTTT
CASTEGGVRSPLHF
>TRBD2|TRBV28|-|TRBJ2-1
TGTGCCAGCAGTTTAGGGTCTAGCGGGAGCGATGAGCAGTTCTTC
CASSLGSSGSDEQFF